The T cell receptor (beta chain) under discussion was sequenced for a study of CD4+ T cells in melanoma. Study conclusions and caveats: A reported correlation linked neoantigen-specific CD4+ T cells to CD8+, macrophage and B cell function. In melanoma, neoantigen-specific CD4+ T cells reportedly differed in differentiation state.

Sequenced by immunoSEQ multiplex PCR; TCRdb stores in-frame clones only, minus some. The data show about 15,000 clones, 65% to 85% seen once. Trimming removed 4 bases from V and 2 bases from J, with 12 bases in between. Germline loops: CDR1 SGDLS, CDR2 YYNGEE. The CDR3 sequence is 14 residues long. Comment on this clone: Its target is not known.

The source is a human donor with melanoma. Sequenced input: cells from a culture (not recorded whether cultured in vitro). This chain links TRBV9 with TRBJ1-2; D remains unclear. CDR3 protein: CASSPTRHNYGYTF. The CDR3 DNA follows: TGTGCCAGCAGCCCAACGAGACACAACTATGGCTACACCTTC.